The T cell receptor (beta chain) described here comes from a study of cytomegalovirus exposure and HLA in healthy donors. Study-level results: 16,951 TCR beta sequences were associated with HLA alleles at 0.05 false discovery rate in a later analysis.

Trimming removed 2 bases from V and 2 bases from J; junction bases left unmatched: 4. Per the germline V gene, CDR1 is LGHNT and CDR2 is FRNRAP. This CDR3 region has 15 residues. This clone was observed a handful of times. What it recognizes is unknown. Primers included in the PCR were 60 Vbeta and 13 Jbeta primers. The data were produced by immunoSEQ multiplex PCR, yet TCRdb's version contains in-frame clones alone and is incomplete. Of more than 95,000 clones in the sample, 75% to 85% were seen once. This receptor was taken from a man aged 25 to 40 in good health and CMV-seropositive. The chain carries TRBV12-5 and TRBJ2-7; 9 bases agree with TRBD1. Sequencing was performed on PBMCs. CDR3 sequence: CASGLYGTGPYEQYF. In DNA, the CDR3 is TGTGCTAGTGGTTTGTATGGGACAGGGCCCTACGAGCAGTACTTC.